This T cell receptor (beta chain) was profiled in a study of blood T cell repertoires in COVID-19 (dated by TCRdb to the early 2020s). Regarding the complete study: Collaborator samples came from the United States, Italy and Spain and covered acute and convalescent phases of COVID-19. The material from the prospective study consisted of cDNA or gDNA derived from T cells, B-cell-depleted T cells, or PBMCs. Deeply sampled blood TCRbeta repertoires from subjects exposed to, actively infected with, or recovered from COVID-19 were included in the dataset. The repertoires were released in a freely available public database intended as a resource for research on the immune response to SARS-CoV-2. Samples were obtained from the ongoing ImmuneRACE study (first 160 participants) and from 950 to 1,500 subjects provided by 6 global collaborators. Nearly every sample came with metadata listing a de-identified subject ID, COVID-19 status, age in years and sex. Where available, HLA class I and class II types were taken from metadata supplied by the sample provider and were not determined by assay-based typing. Results the study describes overall, beyond this receptor: The amount of clinical and demographic metadata varied by source and participant and was provided uncurated.

Regarding this clone: Its antigen has not been determined. Base qualities are not provided; no much larger clone lies one nucleotide away.

Collaborating institutions collected whole blood in K2EDTA tubes following their own protocols. For TCRbeta analysis, collaborators shipped samples in one of three forms: frozen whole blood, isolated PBMCs, or DNA extracted from either of those sample types. Germline trimming: 6 bases from V, 2 bases from J; junction bases outside gene matches: 5. Counted from cysteine to phenylalanine, this CDR3 has 16 amino acids. Only the CDR3 DNA is retained, 48 bases long and in frame from the first base. CDR1 and CDR2 are drawn from the germline V gene: MGHDK, SYGVNS. TCRbeta CDR3 regions were amplified from genomic DNA by means of the immunoSEQ Assay, a bias-controlled multiplex PCR. The authors' pipeline ran thus. Nucleated cell counts per sample were estimated from amplification of reference gene primers within the assay. To quantify the absolute abundance of each unique TCRbeta CDR3 rearrangement, sequence reads were collapsed and filtered. For each sample, productive Simpson clonality was calculated as the square root of Simpson's diversity index over productive rearrangements. Imported from immuneACCESS, the table was reduced by TCRdb to in-frame sequences with V and J called. These copies leave out some clones; in studies compared against another copy, an unresolved V gene accounts for under half, and the cause of the remainder is not known. V and J calls and clone size are copied from that table; D and trimming were computed from the DNA. The sample records roughly 90,000 clones, around 80% of which are singletons. Approximately 16% of the sample belongs to the ten largest clones.

The receptor comes from a woman aged 80 or over with active or convalescent COVID-19. The sequence joins TRBV25-1 to TRBJ2-5, and 14 junctional nucleotides match TRBD2. The specimen was peripheral blood. The nucleotide sequence reads TGTGCCAGCAGCCACCGACTAGCGGGAGGGCAAGAGACCCAGTACTTC. The resulting protein is CASSHRLAGGQETQYF.